This T cell receptor beta chain came from a study of blood T cells in healthy people across ages. Study details: Template switching picked up about one barcoded beta molecule for each two T cells.

A J-beta primer mix and a sample-barcoded 5' primer were used in a second PCR of about 7 to 12 cycles. Each CDR3 protein is one row after TCRdb ran MiXCR on the 5' RACE reads. The repertoire holds hundreds of thousands of distinct CDR3 sequences, with around 48% as singletons. Study-wide results and caveats: Strong correlation existed between TCR beta diversity and naive T cell percentage. More naive CD4+ cells and higher diversity were found in long-lived than in aged donors. CMV status of donors was unknown, possibly confounding expanded clonotype changes.

Regarding this clonotype: Its antigen is unknown.

The CDR3 length is 17 residues. V was pared by 8 bases and J by 0 bases, with 8 bases of the junction left unmatched. In germline, CDR1 is MDHEN, CDR2 SYDVKM. Input material: blood. This TCR derives from a woman aged 60-75 years in good health. The chain carries TRBV28 and TRBJ2-7, with 15 bases lining up with TRBD2. The CDR3 loop reads CASGPPGLAGGSYEQYF. The CDR3 nucleotides are TGTGCCAGCGGTCCGCCGGGACTAGCGGGAGGCTCCTACGAGCAGTACTTC.